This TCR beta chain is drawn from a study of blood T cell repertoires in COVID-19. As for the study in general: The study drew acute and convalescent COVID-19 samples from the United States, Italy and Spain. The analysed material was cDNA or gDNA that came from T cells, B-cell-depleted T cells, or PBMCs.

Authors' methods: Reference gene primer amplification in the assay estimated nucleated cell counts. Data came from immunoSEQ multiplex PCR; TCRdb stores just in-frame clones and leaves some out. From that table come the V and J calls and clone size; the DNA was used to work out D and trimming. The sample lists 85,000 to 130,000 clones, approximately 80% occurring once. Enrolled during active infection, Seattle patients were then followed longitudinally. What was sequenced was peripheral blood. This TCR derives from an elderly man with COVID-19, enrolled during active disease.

The CDR3 loop reads CASTPGGYANTGELFF. As DNA, the CDR3 is TGTGCCAGTACTCCAGGGGGATATGCCAACACCGGGGAGCTGTTTTTT. This rearrangement joins TRBV19 to TRBJ2-2; the match to TRBD1 covers 7 bases. The trim removed 7 bases at V and 2 bases at J, leaving 10 bases unmatched. CDR3 length equals 16 residues. CDR1 and CDR2 (germline): LNHDA, SQIVND (reference sequence).